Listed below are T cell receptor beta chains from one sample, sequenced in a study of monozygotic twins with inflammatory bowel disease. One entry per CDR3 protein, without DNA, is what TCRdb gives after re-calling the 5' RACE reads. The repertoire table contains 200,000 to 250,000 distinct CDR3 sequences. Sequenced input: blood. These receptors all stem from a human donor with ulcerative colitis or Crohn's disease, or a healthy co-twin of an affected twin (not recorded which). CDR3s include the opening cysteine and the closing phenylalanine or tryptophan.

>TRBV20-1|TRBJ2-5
CSANSGLDFQETQYF
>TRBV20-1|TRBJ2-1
CSASSGTNNEQFF
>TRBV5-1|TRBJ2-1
CASGWQGAYNEQFF
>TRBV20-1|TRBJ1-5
CSARGAWGLDQPQHF
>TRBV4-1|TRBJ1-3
CASSQDSTVSGNTIYF
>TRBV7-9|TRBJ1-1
CASNVMGRVFF
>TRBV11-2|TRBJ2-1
CASSSSRSWREGYNEQFF
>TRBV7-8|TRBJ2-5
CASSYGLAETQYF
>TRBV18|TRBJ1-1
CASSPGGGTAEAFF
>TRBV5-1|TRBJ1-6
CASSLTGYGSPLHF
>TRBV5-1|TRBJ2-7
CASSPPGDSHEQYF
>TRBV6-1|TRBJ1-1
CASQTTLGATAGMNTEAFF
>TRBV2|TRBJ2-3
CATRTAPTDTQYF
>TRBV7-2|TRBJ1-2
CASSPRSGIYGYTF
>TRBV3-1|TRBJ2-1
CASSQDPDSEQFF
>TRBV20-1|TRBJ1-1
CSASLQGAWTEAFF
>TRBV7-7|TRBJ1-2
CASTPIDIQGSGYTF
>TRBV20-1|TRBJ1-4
CSASVLNEKLFF
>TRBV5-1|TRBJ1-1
CASSLPTGGLTEAFF
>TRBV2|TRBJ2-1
CASMGGNEQFF
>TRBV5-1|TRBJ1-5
CASSLDRGSNQPQHF
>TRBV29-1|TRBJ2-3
CSARRGIGRDTQYF
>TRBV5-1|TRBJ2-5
CASTPGTGTYQETQYF
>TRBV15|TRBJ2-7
CATSRASWSSYEQYF
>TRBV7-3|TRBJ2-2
CASSFAGGITGELFF
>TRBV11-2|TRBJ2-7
CASSLLALAGGTTNVEQYF
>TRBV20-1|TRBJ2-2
CSARVYGAGELFF
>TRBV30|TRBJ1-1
CAWDRNTEAFF
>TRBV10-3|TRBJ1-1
CAISEGERAFF
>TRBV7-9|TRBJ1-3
CASLEGPSGNTIYF
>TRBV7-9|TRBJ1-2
CASSLEDYRSLYGYTF
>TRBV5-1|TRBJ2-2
CASSSSPSGGASGELFF
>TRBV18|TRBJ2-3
CASSPGTSGKGTDTQYF
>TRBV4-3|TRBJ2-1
CASSQAENEQFF
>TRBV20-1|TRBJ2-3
CSARTAPGLAGSGDTQYF
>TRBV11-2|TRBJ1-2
CASSLDGRRGYGYTF